These 16 T cell receptor beta chains originate from one sample sequenced in a study of blood T cell repertoires in COVID-19. Libraries were prepared by immunoSEQ multiplex PCR; TCRdb keeps only in-frame clonotypes and omits some of them. The sample has approximately 220,000 clones; roughly 90% are singletons. Sequencing was done on a sample of peripheral blood. Receptor source: a woman aged 50 to 60 with acute or convalescent COVID-19.

This chain joins TRBV19 and TRBJ1-5; 7 bases are shared with TRBD1. The V segment lost 3 bases and the J segment 4 bases; nucleotides outside the gene matches: 6. Germline V gene data show CDR1 as LNHDA and CDR2 as SQIVND (reference sequence). CDR3 length: 15 amino acids. In nucleotides, the CDR3 is TGTGCCAGTAGTATTTTAGGGGGCCCAAATCAGCCCCAGCATTTT. Protein: CASSILGGPNQPQHF.

The chain uses TRBV20-1 and TRBJ1-1; D is unresolved. The CDR3 covers 13 residues. V was shortened by 3 bases and J by 0 bases, with 8 bases between the two germline ends. Germline loops: CDR1 DFQATT, CDR2 SNEGSKA (reference sequence). The CDR3 is CSASKHMNTEAFF. CDR3 in DNA: TGCAGTGCTAGTAAACATATGAACACTGAAGCTTTCTTT.

This clone was counted between two and nine times. The chain couples TRBV19 to TRBJ2-7; D perhaps matches TRBD2 (6 bases). Trimming left V 2 bases short and J 2 bases short, with 13 bases between. The CDR3 loop spans 15 amino acids. Per the germline V gene, CDR1 is LNHDA and CDR2 is SQIVND (reference sequence). CDR3 in amino acids: CASSIRAGSAYEQYF. CDR3 bases: TGTGCCAGTAGTATAAGAGCGGGCTCTGCCTACGAGCAGTACTTC.

This clone was picked up many times. Other nucleotide sequences in the sample specify the same CDR3. This chain uses TRBV4-2 with TRBJ1-2; D may be TRBD1 (6 bases). The germline CDR1 and CDR2 sequences are LGHNA and YNFKEQ. This CDR3 is 16 amino acids long. Trimming took 0 bases from V and 0 from J, leaving 11 bases between them. CDR3 region: CASSQDRQGSNYGYTF. The CDR3 DNA reads as TGTGCCAGCAGCCAAGATCGGCAGGGGTCTAACTATGGCTACACCTTC.

The chain joins TRBV5-4 to TRBJ1-4, with D possibly TRBD1 on 5 matching bases. Germline V gives CDR1 SGHNT, CDR2 YYREEE (reference sequence). V was clipped by 3 bases and J by 3 bases, with 12 bases between them. This CDR3 is built from 15 residues. CDR3 region: CASSSKGNANEKLFF. The CDR3 DNA sequence: TGTGCCAGCAGCTCTAAGGGGAATGCTAATGAAAAACTGTTTTTT.

The gene calls are TRBV2 and TRBJ2-5; D perhaps matches TRBD2 (6 bases). Trimming took 7 bases from V and 5 from J, leaving 14 bases between them. The CDR3 loop spans 13 amino acids. CDR1 is SNHLY and CDR2 is FYNNEI in the germline V gene. CDR3 region: CASTRNGGETQYF. The CDR3 DNA reads TGTGCCAGCACCCGGAACGGGGGTGAGACCCAGTACTTC.

The chain has TRBV24-1 and TRBJ1-5; tentative D call: TRBD1 (5 bases). Trimming took off 4 bases at V and 2 bases at J, with 23 bases between the two ends. Germline CDR1 and CDR2: KGHDR and SFDVKD. The length of the CDR3 is 19 residues. CDR3: CATSDRGLLKAKGNQPQHF. DNA for the CDR3: TGTGCCACCAGTGACCGGGGACTGTTAAAGGCCAAGGGCAATCAGCCCCAGCATTTT.

This chain uses TRBV10-3 with TRBJ2-3, with a weak D call TRBD2 (5 bases). Germline V gene lookup returns CDR1 ENHRY and CDR2 SYGVKD. The CDR3 runs to 13 residues. Trimming shortened V by 4 bases and J by 7 bases, and 12 bases separated the two germline ends. The CDR3 reads CAISGGAAHTQYF. CDR3 sequence (DNA): TGTGCCATCAGTGGGGGAGCCGCCCATACGCAGTATTTT.

About this clone: One end of the junction is discordant with germline, which a read error may explain. This chain joins TRBV11-3 and TRBJ2-1; tentative D call: TRBD2 (5 bases). The germline CDR1 and CDR2 sequences are SGHNT and YENEEA. The CDR3 sequence is 14 residues long. The CDR3 coding sequence is TGTGCCAGCAGCCTAGAAGCTATTAGCGATGAGCAGTTCTTC. Translated: CASSLEAISDEQFF.

This chain links TRBV30 with TRBJ2-3; D is ambiguous. Germline CDR1 reads GTSNPN; CDR2 reads SVGIG (reference sequence). Trimming pared 2 bases from V and 0 bases from J, leaving 3 bases between. This CDR3 region has 12 residues. DNA for the CDR3: TGTGCCTGGAGTTCTAGCACAGATACGCAGTATTTT. This sequence encodes CAWSSSTDTQYF.

The chain has TRBV18 and TRBJ1-2; 12 bases match TRBD1. This CDR3 contains 15 residues. V was clipped by 2 bases and J by 2 bases; unmatched bases: 0. Germline CDR1 reads KGHSH; CDR2 reads LQKENI. CDR3 loop: CASSPGTGGNYGYTF. The CDR3 DNA reads TGTGCCAGCTCACCAGGGACAGGGGGCAACTATGGCTACACCTTC.

The V and J genes are TRBV7-9 and TRBJ1-1; weak D call: TRBD1 (6 bases). Between the trimmed V and J ends, which lost 5 bases and 0 bases, there was a span of 13 bases. The CDR3 extends over 15 amino acids. CDR1 and CDR2 (germline): SEHNR, FQNEAQ (reference sequence). The CDR3 DNA reads as TGTGCCAGCAGCGACGGACAGTTCATGAACACTGAAGCTTTCTTT. Translating gives CASSDGQFMNTEAFF.

The CDR3 region is CASSNFNDSSGLAGGNYEQYF. The DNA for the CDR3 is TGTGCCAGCAGCAATTTTAATGATTCTTCGGGACTAGCGGGAGGAAACTACGAGCAGTACTTC. This chain uses TRBV21-1 with TRBJ2-7; the table gives TRBD2 as D, unverified against the DNA. TRBV21-1 is a known pseudogene. The CDR3 totals 21 residues.

This clone showed up just once. The same CDR3 arises from other DNA sequences in this sample as well. The rearrangement uses TRBV11-3 and TRBJ1-2; D perhaps matches TRBD1 (5 bases). The V gene's germline CDR1 is SGHNT and CDR2 YENEEA. The CDR3 has 14 amino acids. V was shortened by 1 base and J by 2 bases, with 8 bases between the two germline ends. This chain's CDR3 is CASSLVGGNYGYTF. The CDR3 DNA reads as TGTGCCAGCAGCTTAGTTGGGGGGAACTATGGCTACACCTTC.

This chain joins TRBV7-2 and TRBJ1-1; D is undetermined. The CDR3 contains 16 residues. CDR1 and CDR2 (germline): SGHTA, FQGNSA. Trimming pared 4 bases from V and 0 bases from J, leaving 15 bases between. The CDR3 DNA reads as TGTGCCAGCAGCTCCGAAGTAGGAGAGATGAACACTGAAGCTTTCTTT. Its translation is CASSSEVGEMNTEAFF.

This rearrangement joins TRBV5-6 to TRBJ2-7; 13 bases are shared with TRBD2. CDR1 is SGHDT and CDR2 is YYEEEE in the germline V gene. After removal of 4 bases from V and 4 bases from J, the junction contained 5 bases not matched to a gene. The CDR3 runs to 15 residues. DNA for the CDR3: TGTGCCAGCAGCGAGGGACTAGCGGGAATGTACGAGCAGTACTTC. Encoded protein: CASSEGLAGMYEQYF.